These 10 T cell receptor beta chains were sequenced from one sample in a study of STAT5B mutations in CD4+ large granular lymphocyte leukemia. TCRdb keeps only in-frame clones here, not all; method: immunoSEQ multiplex PCR. Of about 24,000 clones in the sample, less than 80% were seen once. Sample: CD4+ T cells from blood buffy coats. The receptor set was obtained from a human donor in good health.

This sequence joins TRBV15 and TRBJ1-1; D remains unclear. Trimming removed 1 base at V and 8 bases at J, with 11 bases between. This CDR3 region has 13 residues. From germline, CDR1 is LNHNV and CDR2 YYDKDF (reference sequence). This chain's CDR3 is CATSRGGITEAFF. The CDR3 coding sequence is TGTGCCACCAGCAGAGGTGGGATTACGGAAGCTTTCTTT.

The CDR3 region is CASSPSGGYTDTQYF. The CDR3 DNA reads TGTGCCAGCAGCCCTAGCGGGGGATACACAGATACGCAGTATTTT. The chain uses TRBV5-6 and TRBJ2-3; 10 bases match TRBD2. The ends lost 4 bases at V and 2 bases at J; junction bases unmatched: 4. CDR3 length equals 15 residues. Per the germline V gene, CDR1 is SGHDT and CDR2 is YYEEEE. The full variable domain, with the rest looked up from reference TRBV5-6 and TRBJ2-3, is DAGVTQSPTHLIKTRGQQVTLRCSPKSGHDTVSWYQQALGQGPQFIFQYYEEEERQRGNFPDRFSGHQFPNYSSELNVNALLLGDSALYLCASSPSGGYTDTQYFGPGTRLTVL.

The chain is built from TRBV18 and TRBJ2-5; TRBD1 matches 7 bases. The J call is doubtful: the DNA matches TRBJ2-7 better. Germline CDR1 is KGHSH and CDR2 is LQKENI. This CDR3 is 14 amino acids long. The CDR3 here is CASSRFDRAYEQYF. CDR3 DNA: TGTGCCAGCTCACGGTTCGACAGGGCCTACGAGCAGTACTTC.

The V gene is TRBV5-1, the J gene TRBJ1-6, with 10 positions matching TRBD1. From germline, CDR1 is SGHRS and CDR2 YFSETQ. The trim removed 0 bases at V and 9 bases at J, leaving 6 bases unmatched. There are 16 residues in the CDR3. The CDR3 is CASSLEAGTGVSPLHF. The CDR3 region has the DNA TGCGCCAGCAGCTTGGAGGCCGGGACAGGGGTTTCACCCCTCCACTTT. The full variable domain, completed using reference TRBV5-1 and TRBJ1-6, is KAGVTQTPRYLIKTRGQQVTLSCSPISGHRSVSWYQQTPGQGLQFLFEYFSETQRNKGNFPGRFSGRQFSNSRSEMNVSTLELGDSALYLCASSLEAGTGVSPLHFGNGTRLTVT.

This clone was recorded a few times. The genes are TRBV7-9 and TRBJ2-7; weak D call: TRBD2 (7 bases). Germline CDR1 is SEHNR and CDR2 is FQNEAQ (reference sequence). This CDR3 has 13 residues. Trimming shortened V by 0 bases and J by 6 bases, and 9 bases separated the two germline ends. CDR3 residues: CASSLAGGGEQYF. The CDR3 nucleotides are TGTGCCAGCAGCTTAGCGGGAGGGGGCGAGCAGTACTTC.

V and J are TRBV27 and TRBJ1-5, with D unresolved. CDR3 length: 15 amino acids. V lost 3 bases and J lost 2, with 11 bases in between. Germline CDR1 and CDR2: MNHEY and SMNVEV (reference sequence). The CDR3 DNA is TGTGCCAGCAGTTTTGACACCTCGGGCAATCAGCCCCAGCATTTT. Translation gives CASSFDTSGNQPQHF.

V usage is TRBV10-3 and J usage is TRBJ2-5; perhaps TRBD2 as D (5 bases). Germline CDR1 reads ENHRY; CDR2 reads SYGVKD. Trimming cost V 8 bases and J 2 bases, with 15 bases left between them. The CDR3 loop spans 14 amino acids. Here the CDR3 reads CAIGPSGKQETQYF. CDR3 DNA: TGTGCCATCGGGCCGTCGGGAAAGCAAGAGACCCAGTACTTC.

The rearrangement joins TRBV7-3 to TRBJ1-6, with 8 positions matching TRBD1. This CDR3 is built from 15 residues. Germline-derived CDR1 and CDR2 are SGHTA and FQGTGA. With 5 bases clipped from V and 10 bases from J, the junction kept 10 bases outside the gene matches. DNA for the CDR3: TGTGCCAGCAGCCTCGGACAGGGCGATTCGTCACCCCTCCACTTT. It is translated as CASSLGQGDSSPLHF. The variable domain in full, with the rest retrieved from reference TRBV7-3 and TRBJ1-6, is GAGVSQTPSNKVTEKGKYVELRCDPISGHTALYWYRQSLGQGPEFLIYFQGTGAADDSGLPNDRFFAVRPEGSVSTLKIQRTERGDSAVYLCASSLGQGDSSPLHFGNGTRLTVT.

This clone turned up a few times. CDR3 residues: CASSLTDRVAFF. CDR3 nucleotides: TGTGCCAGCAGCTTAACGGACAGGGTTGCTTTCTTT. The chain employs TRBV7-9 and TRBJ1-1; 8 bases are shared with TRBD1. This CDR3 has 12 residues. V was pared by 2 bases and J by 11 bases, with 4 bases of the junction left unmatched. Germline CDR1 and CDR2: SEHNR and FQNEAQ (reference sequence).

The V call is TRBV9, the J call TRBJ2-1, with 9 positions matching TRBD1. The J segment lost 8 bases and the V segment lost 2 bases, leaving 11 bases of the junction unmatched. The length of the CDR3 is 16 residues. The germline V gene encodes CDR1 SGDLS and CDR2 YYNGEE. CDR3 protein: CASSVRLGQGFDEQFF. CDR3 DNA sequence: TGTGCCAGCAGCGTTAGATTAGGACAGGGGTTCGATGAGCAGTTCTTC.